The 26 T cell receptor beta chains below come from one sample, sequenced in a study of T cells in women clearing cervical HPV infection (dated by TCRdb to 2017 to 2018). The method behind the library was the immunoSEQ multiplex PCR assay. In TCRdb, the immuneACCESS table is reduced to in-frame sequences with V and J assigned. These tables do not hold every clone; where another copy was compared, an unresolved V gene accounts for under half, and the others remain unexplained. The record for this sample contains around 30,000 clones. The ten largest clones take up about 3% of the sample. The specimen sequenced was blood buffy coat. These receptors were obtained from a woman aged 18 to 75 with a cervical HPV16 infection that either progressed to CIN3+ or cleared (not recorded which).

Worth noting for this clone: The CDR3 extends 3 residues past the end of the read, so its final part is completed from the germline J gene. The V call is TRBV30, the J call TRBJ2-1; D not resolved. This CDR3 region has 12 residues. V lost 5 bases and J lost 5, with 10 bases in between. CDR1 is GTSNPN, CDR2 SVGIG, per germline (reference sequence). This chain's CDR3 is CAWADWDNEQFF. The CDR3 DNA, read in part, is TGTGCCTGGGCCGACTGGGACAATGAG.

Comment on this clone: The read gets to within 3 residues of the CDR3 end, and the germline J gene fills in the rest. This chain links TRBV20-1 with TRBJ1-1, with TRBD1 matching 7 bases. Per the germline V gene, CDR1 is DFQATT and CDR2 is SNEGSKA (reference sequence). The CDR3 is 12 amino acids. Unmatched junction bases numbered 3, after V lost 7 bases and J lost 1 base. Incomplete CDR3 DNA: TGCAGTGTCCGGGACAGGAACACTGAA. Amino acids: CSVRDRNTE. The complete CDR3 protein is CSVRDRNTEAFF.

To note about this clone: Sequencing ends 3 residues short of the CDR3 end; the germline J gene provides the rest. The genes are TRBV11-3 and TRBJ2-2; a weak D match, TRBD2 (6 bases). Germline CDR1 SGHNT, CDR2 YENEEA. Trimming removed 5 bases from V and 6 bases from J, with 13 bases in between. The CDR3 length is 14 residues. The CDR3 region is CASSRDLVAGELFF. The CDR3 DNA, read in part, is TGTGCCAGCAGCCGGGACTTGGTTGCCGGGGAG.

Points on this clone: Coverage ceases 3 residues before the CDR3 finishes, and the germline J gene fills in the end. The chain carries TRBV6-1 and TRBJ1-4; D is unresolved. CDR1 and CDR2 from the germline V gene are MNHNS and SASEGT. With 4 bases removed from V and 2 bases from J, the gap between germline ends came to 8 bases. The CDR3 covers 14 residues. CDR3 DNA, as far as it was read: TGTGCCAGCAGTGCCCCACAGACTAATGAAAAA. It encodes CASSAPQTNEK. The whole CDR3 region reads CASSAPQTNEKLFF.

As concerns this clone: The observed sequence ends 3 residues before the CDR3 terminus, with the missing tail filled in from the germline J gene. This chain connects TRBV19 to TRBJ1-2; TRBD1 agrees at 7 bases. This CDR3 is built from 15 residues. Germline V gene sequence: CDR1 LNHDA, CDR2 SQIVND (reference sequence). Trimming at V came to 4 bases and at J to 5 bases, leaving 10 bases not matched to a gene. CDR3 DNA, as far as it was read: TGTGCCAGTAGTAACCCCGGGAAGGGGGCATATGGC. This encodes CASSNPGKGAYG. The complete CDR3 reads CASSNPGKGAYGYTF.

In regard to this clone: The CDR3 end falls 3 residues outside the read, so it is completed with the germline J gene. This rearrangement joins TRBV20-1 to TRBJ2-1; 13 bases align to TRBD2. Per the germline V gene, CDR1 is DFQATT and CDR2 is SNEGSKA (reference sequence). This CDR3 has 16 residues. The junction had 6 bases not matched to a gene; V was cut back by 5 bases and J by 2 bases. The DNA read from the CDR3 is TGCAGTGCTGACGGACTAGCGGGAGACCCCTACAATGAG. It codes for CSADGLAGDPYNE. From start to end, the CDR3 is CSADGLAGDPYNEQFF.

The part of the CDR3 DNA that was read is TGTGCCAGCAGTGGGGGGGTAATAGGTACTGAA. Protein product: CASSGGVIGTE. The whole CDR3 sequence reads CASSGGVIGTEAFF. This chain uses TRBV6-1 with TRBJ1-1; D perhaps matches TRBD1 (5 bases). The read halts 3 residues ahead of the CDR3 end, with the missing end drawn from the germline J gene. The ends were cut back, 4 bases at V and 5 bases at J, with 14 bases in the middle. There are 14 residues in the CDR3. Germline CDR1 and CDR2: MNHNS and SASEGT.

Remarks on this clone: With the read ending 3 residues before the CDR3 end, the germline J gene is used to fill in that end. The chain links TRBV14 to TRBJ2-2; D gene unclear. The CDR3 has 13 residues. The V gene's germline CDR1 is SGHDN and CDR2 FVKESK. Trimming cost V 4 bases and J 1 base, with 4 bases left between them. CDR3: CASSRGNTGELFF. The CDR3 bases that were read are TGTGCCAGCAGCCGAGGGAACACCGGGGAG.

Concerning this clone itself: The read terminates 3 residues before the CDR3 end, so the remaining end is supplied by the germline J gene. The V and J genes are TRBV30 and TRBJ2-3; no definite D call. CDR1 and CDR2 (germline): GTSNPN, SVGIG (reference sequence). V gave up 0 bases and J gave up 3 bases, with 7 bases separating them. The CDR3 length is 13 residues. CDR3 protein: CAWSVAETDTQYF. The covered CDR3 bases are TGTGCCTGGAGTGTTGCGGAGACAGATACG.

On this clone itself: The read falls 3 residues short of the CDR3 end, and the missing part is taken from the germline J gene. J is TRBJ1-2 and V is TRBV7-9, with D perhaps TRBD1 (6 bases). The CDR3 totals 14 residues. In germline, CDR1 is SEHNR, CDR2 FQNEAQ (reference sequence). The DNA read from the CDR3 is TGTGCCAGCAGCCCTAGCGGTCAGCAGGGGGGC. Protein sequence: CASSPSGQQGG. The whole CDR3 protein is CASSPSGQQGGYTF.

Points on this clone: The read terminates 3 residues before the CDR3 end, so the remaining end is supplied by the germline J gene. The V call is TRBV2, the J call TRBJ2-4; tentative D call: TRBD1 (6 bases). This CDR3 is built from 12 residues. The germline V gene encodes CDR1 SNHLY and CDR2 FYNNEI. The CDR3 bases that were read are TGTGCCAGCAGTTACAGGGTAGCTGGT. It specifies CASSYRVAG. In full, the CDR3 is CASSYRVAGQYF.

For this clone: The read ends 3 residues early relative to the CDR3; the germline J gene fills the gap. This sequence joins TRBV18 and TRBJ2-2, with 9 bases lining up with TRBD2. The CDR3 extends over 17 amino acids. Germline loops: CDR1 KGHSH, CDR2 LQKENI. Trimming removed 4 bases from V and 0 bases from J; junction bases left unmatched: 6. The CDR3 here is CASSLKREVANTGELFF. The part of the CDR3 DNA that was read is TGTGCCAGCTCACTTAAGCGGGAGGTCGCGAACACCGGGGAG.

In regard to this clone: The missing CDR3 end, 3 residues past where the read stops, is filled in from the germline J gene. V is TRBV29-1 and J is TRBJ1-2; D remains ambiguous. The CDR3 consists of 13 residues. The V gene's germline CDR1 is SQVTM and CDR2 ANQGSEA. Trimming left V 7 bases short and J 5 bases short, with 17 bases between. CDR3 in amino acids: CSAIVNSKYGYTF. The covered CDR3 bases are TGCAGCGCCATAGTAAACAGCAAATATGGC. Based on the CDR3 plus reference TRBV29-1 and TRBJ1-2, the full variable domain is SAVISQKPSRDICQRGTSLTIQCQVDSQVTMMFWYRQQPGQSLTLIATANQGSEATYESGFVIDKFPISRPNLTFSTLTVSNMSPEDSSIYLCSAIVNSKYGYTFGSGTRLTVV.

In the case of this clone: The read ends 3 residues before the CDR3 terminus; that terminus is restored from the germline J gene. The chain couples TRBV7-9 to TRBJ2-4, with D hard to call. The germline V gene has CDR1 SEHNR and CDR2 FQNEAQ (reference sequence). Trimming removed 1 base from V and 0 bases from J, with 4 bases in between. The CDR3 is made up of 14 amino acids. CDR3 DNA (partial): TGTGCCAGCAGCTTAGGACTAGCCAAAAACATT. This sequence encodes CASSLGLAKNI. The entire CDR3 protein reads CASSLGLAKNIQYF.

As to this clone: The sequenced fragment ends 3 residues before the CDR3 boundary, so the rest is inferred from the germline J gene. The chain has TRBV19 and TRBJ2-3, with 7 bases matching TRBD1. After removal of 4 bases from V and 3 bases from J, the junction contained 4 bases not matched to a gene. This CDR3 region has 14 residues. The V gene's germline CDR1 is LNHDA and CDR2 SQIVND (reference sequence). The covered CDR3 bases are TGTGCCAGTAGTACAGACAGGGTAACAGATACG. It codes for CASSTDRVTDT. The full CDR3 reads CASSTDRVTDTQYF.

About this clone itself: The read ends 3 residues before the CDR3 terminus; that terminus is restored from the germline J gene. The chain uses TRBV5-1 and TRBJ1-1, with a possible D match to TRBD1 (5 bases). Between the trimmed V and J ends, which lost 1 base and 4 bases, there was a span of 14 bases. This CDR3 has 15 residues. CDR1 is SGHRS, CDR2 YFSETQ, per germline. This chain's CDR3 is CASSLWVGGSTEAFF. The CDR3 DNA, read in part, is TGCGCCAGCAGCTTGTGGGTGGGGGGGAGCACTGAA.

Concerning this clone: The read falls 3 residues short of the CDR3 end, and the missing part is taken from the germline J gene. The gene calls are TRBV20-1 and TRBJ2-1, with TRBD2 identical over 9 bases. The CDR3 has 13 residues. Germline loops: CDR1 DFQATT, CDR2 SNEGSKA (reference sequence). With 1 base clipped from V and 7 bases from J, the junction kept 2 bases outside the gene matches. CDR3 protein: CSARVLAGNEQFF. The CDR3 bases that were read are TGCAGTGCTAGAGTCCTAGCGGGAAATGAG.

Partial CDR3 DNA: TGTGCCAGCAGCATTGGGGGACTAGCGGGGAGCGAG. This encodes CASSIGGLAGSE. From start to end, the CDR3 is CASSIGGLAGSEQYF. The V gene is TRBV5-4, the J gene TRBJ2-7, with TRBD2 matching over 13 bases. The CDR3 extends 3 residues past the end of the read, so its final part is completed from the germline J gene. Germline V gene sequence: CDR1 SGHNT, CDR2 YYREEE (reference sequence). The V segment lost 4 bases and the J segment 6 bases; nucleotides outside the gene matches: 7. The CDR3 covers 15 residues. The complete variable domain, with remaining parts taken from reference TRBV5-4 and TRBJ2-7, reads ETGVTQSPTHLIKTRGQQVTLRCSSQSGHNTVSWYQQALGQGPQFIFQYYREEENGRGNFPPRFSGLQFPNYSSELNVNALELDDSALYLCASSIGGLAGSEQYFGPGTRLTVT.

To note about this clone: The read comes to an end 3 residues before the CDR3 does, leaving the germline J gene to fill in the end. The chain couples TRBV2 to TRBJ1-4; 7 bases map to TRBD1. The V and J ends lost 3 bases and 4 bases, in that order; junction bases with no gene match: 8. The CDR3 contains 16 residues. Germline CDR1 SNHLY, CDR2 FYNNEI. The covered CDR3 bases are TGTGCCAGCAGTGACCACAGGGGAGGGGGTAATGAAAAA. Translation: CASSDHRGGGNEK. The whole CDR3 sequence reads CASSDHRGGGNEKLFF.

With respect to this clone: The read terminates 3 residues ahead of where the CDR3 ends, so the germline J gene completes it. The gene calls are TRBV5-5 and TRBJ2-1; 8 nucleotides line up with TRBD2. This CDR3 is built from 14 residues. Germline V lookup: CDR1 SGHKS, CDR2 YYEKEE (reference sequence). V lost 5 bases to trimming and J lost 2 bases; unmatched junction nucleotides: 3. The CDR3 bases that were read are TGTGCCAGCAGTTCGGGGGGGACCTACAATGAG. Its protein is CASSSGGTYNE. The whole CDR3 sequence is CASSSGGTYNEQFF.

Of note for this clone: Coverage ceases 3 residues before the CDR3 finishes, and the germline J gene fills in the end. The chain couples TRBV12-3 or TRBV12-4 to TRBJ2-3; 7 bases agree with TRBD2. V lost 1 base, J lost 4 bases, and 5 bases stayed unmatched. This CDR3 region has 15 residues. CDR3 protein: CASSLGLGGSDTQYF. The sequenced CDR3 bases are TGTGCCAGCAGTTTAGGACTGGGGGGGTCAGATACG.

To note about this clone: The read gets to within 3 residues of the CDR3 end, and the germline J gene fills in the rest. The rearrangement uses TRBV30 and TRBJ1-2; D may be TRBD1 (6 bases). V dropped 3 bases and J dropped 4 bases, with 15 bases sitting between them. CDR3 size: 14 residues. From germline, CDR1 is GTSNPN and CDR2 SVGIG (reference sequence). Partial CDR3 DNA: TGTGCCTGGAGCATAACAGGGAGTTCCTATGGC. Translated: CAWSITGSSYG. The whole CDR3 is CAWSITGSSYGYTF.

Concerning this clone: The DNA ends 3 residues before the CDR3 does, and the rest of the CDR3 is filled in from the germline J gene. This chain links TRBV5-1 with TRBJ2-6; D gene ambiguous. The germline V and J ends were trimmed by 0 bases and 0 bases, with 7 bases remaining between them. Germline CDR1 reads SGHRS; CDR2 reads YFSETQ. The CDR3 has 16 amino acids. CDR3: CASSLVGSSGANVLTF. Incomplete CDR3 DNA: TGCGCCAGCAGCTTGGTTGGTAGCTCTGGGGCCAACGTC. The variable domain in full, with the rest retrieved from reference TRBV5-1 and TRBJ2-6, is KAGVTQTPRYLIKTRGQQVTLSCSPISGHRSVSWYQQTPGQGLQFLFEYFSETQRNKGNFPGRFSGRQFSNSRSEMNVSTLELGDSALYLCASSLVGSSGANVLTFGAGSRLTVL.

The CDR3 region is CASSQWTGGAEAFF. CDR3 DNA (partial): TGCGCCAGCAGCCAGTGGACAGGGGGCGCTGAA. The chain employs TRBV4-1 and TRBJ1-1, with 11 bases aligning to TRBD1. The read is 3 residues too short to cover the CDR3 end, so that end is filled in from the germline J gene. Trimming took 3 bases from V and 6 from J; bases not matched to a gene: 3. The germline CDR1 and CDR2 sequences are MGHRA and YSYEKL. The CDR3 covers 14 residues.

Concerning this clone: The read terminates 3 residues before the CDR3 end, so the remaining end is supplied by the germline J gene. This chain uses TRBV2 with TRBJ2-1; 10 bases are shared with TRBD2. The CDR3 is made up of 16 amino acids. The trim removed 3 bases at V and 3 bases at J, leaving 5 bases unmatched. Germline V CDR1 and CDR2: SNHLY, FYNNEI. The CDR3 bases that were read are TGTGCCAGCAGTGAGTCTAGCGGGGGCTTCTACAATGAG. It encodes CASSESSGGFYNE. The full CDR3 protein reads CASSESSGGFYNEQFF.

The CDR3 loop is CASSLEHEQYF. CDR3 bases read: TGCGCCAGCAGCTTGGAGCACGAG. The genes are TRBV5-1 and TRBJ2-7; D remains ambiguous. The sequence runs out 3 residues before the end of the CDR3; the remainder is reconstructed from the germline J gene. Trimming removed 0 bases from V and 5 bases from J, with 3 bases in between. CDR1 SGHRS and CDR2 YFSETQ come from the germline V gene. This CDR3 contains 11 residues.